Below, one T cell receptor (beta chain) is given with its context. Primers included in the PCR were 60 Vbeta and 13 Jbeta primers. Profiled with immunoSEQ multiplex PCR; TCRdb holds only in-frame clones, not every one. Among 80,000 to 100,000 clones, around 83% were seen once, and the ten largest hold 3.7%. This entry comes from a study of cytomegalovirus exposure and HLA in healthy donors. The CDR3 runs to 18 residues. Germline V gene lookup returns CDR1 MRHNA and CDR2 SNTAGT. V was pared by 4 bases and J by 0 bases, with 5 bases of the junction left unmatched. Material for sequencing was PBMCs. The source is a female donor in good health and CMV-seropositive. The rearrangement joins TRBV6-4 to TRBJ2-2, with TRBD2 matching over 13 bases. CDR3 coding DNA: TGTGCCAGCAGTGCGACTAGCGGGGGGCCAGCGAACACCGGGGAGCTGTTTTTT. Translating it yields CASSATSGGPANTGELFF.